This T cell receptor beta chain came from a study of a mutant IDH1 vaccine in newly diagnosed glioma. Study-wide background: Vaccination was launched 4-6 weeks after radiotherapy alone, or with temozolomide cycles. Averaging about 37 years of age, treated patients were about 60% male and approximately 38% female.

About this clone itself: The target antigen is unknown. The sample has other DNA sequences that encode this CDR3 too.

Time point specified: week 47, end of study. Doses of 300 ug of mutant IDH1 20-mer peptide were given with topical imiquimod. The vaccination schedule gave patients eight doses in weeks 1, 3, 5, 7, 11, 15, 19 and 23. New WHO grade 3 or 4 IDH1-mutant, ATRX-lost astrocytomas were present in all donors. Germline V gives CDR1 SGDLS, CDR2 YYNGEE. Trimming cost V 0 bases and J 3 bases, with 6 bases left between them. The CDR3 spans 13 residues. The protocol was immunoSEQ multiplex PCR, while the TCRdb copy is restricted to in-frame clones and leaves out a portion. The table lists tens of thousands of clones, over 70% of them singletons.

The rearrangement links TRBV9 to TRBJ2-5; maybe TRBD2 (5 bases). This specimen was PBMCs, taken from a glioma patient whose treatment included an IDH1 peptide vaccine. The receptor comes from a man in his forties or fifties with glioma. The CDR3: CASSVGLKETQYF. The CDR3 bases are TGTGCCAGCAGCGTAGGACTAAAAGAGACCCAGTACTTC.